These 29 T cell receptor beta chains were sequenced from one sample in a study of CD8+CD57+ T cells in acquired aplastic anemia. Sequencing involved patients with CD8+CD57+ cell expansion previously shown by flow cytometry. The TCR beta profiling, which covered VDJ combination and CDR3 sequence, was carried out using genomic DNA as the template. TCRdb ran MiXCR on the reads and lists one entry per CDR3 protein. The data show 150,000 to 200,000 distinct CDR3 sequences, about 70% seen once. Sequencing used sorted CD4+, CD8+, or CD8+CD57+ T cells (not recorded which) from PBMCs. These receptors came from a human donor with aplastic anemia.

The chain carries TRBV10-3 and TRBJ1-4, with TRBD1 identical over 9 bases. The germline CDR1 and CDR2 sequences are ENHRY and SYGVKD. With V trimmed by 3 bases and J by 15 bases, 5 bases remained unmatched. The CDR3 spans 12 residues. The CDR3 DNA reads as TGTGCCATCAGTGACCCGACAGGGGGGTTGTTTTTT. Encoded protein: CAISDPTGGLFF.

The V and J genes are TRBV5-1 and TRBJ1-1, with TRBD1 matching 7 bases. This CDR3 comprises 13 residues. CDR1 and CDR2 from the germline V gene are SGHRS and YFSETQ. V shed 4 bases and J 5 bases; nucleotides not matched to a gene: 5. The CDR3 sequence is CASSIGGRTEAFF. The CDR3 nucleotides are TGCGCCAGCAGCATAGGGGGCAGGACTGAAGCTTTCTTT.

The chain has TRBV12-3 or TRBV12-4 and TRBJ2-7; D perhaps matches TRBD1 (6 bases). V dropped 5 bases and J dropped 4 bases, with 18 bases sitting between them. The CDR3 is made up of 15 amino acids. CDR3 coding DNA: TGTGCCAGCAGTCCCACGACGGACAGCCGATACGAGCAGTACTTC. This gives the protein CASSPTTDSRYEQYF.

This chain joins TRBV7-2 and TRBJ2-1; TRBD2 matches at 8 bases. CDR1 is SGHTA and CDR2 is FQGNSA in the germline V gene. The CDR3 runs to 17 residues. With V trimmed by 0 bases and J by 7 bases, 11 bases remained unmatched. The CDR3 coding sequence is TGTGCCAGCAGCTTAGCGGTGTTCGGGGGGGGCTCTAATGAGCAGTTCTTC. It is translated as CASSLAVFGGGSNEQFF. The variable domain in full, with the rest retrieved from reference TRBV7-2 and TRBJ2-1, is GAGVSQSPSNKVTEKGKDVELRCDPISGHTALYWYRQSLGQGLEFLIYFQGNSAPDKSGLPSDRFSAERTGGSVSTLTIQRTQQEDSAVYLCASSLAVFGGGSNEQFFGPGTRLTVL.

This clonotype was detected only a few times. The V and J genes are TRBV20-1 and TRBJ2-1; TRBD2 agrees at 14 bases. CDR3 length: 16 residues. The ends lost 5 bases at V and 7 bases at J; junction bases unmatched: 10. Germline values: CDR1 DFQATT, CDR2 SNEGSKA (reference sequence). The CDR3 DNA is TGCAGTGCTCCCTACCCTGGGACTAGCGGGAGAAATGAGCAGTTCTTC. Residues: CSAPYPGTSGRNEQFF.

V gene TRBV2 combines with J gene TRBJ2-3; 8 bases agree with TRBD2. From germline, CDR1 is SNHLY and CDR2 FYNNEI. The CDR3 has 15 residues. V was clipped by 6 bases and J by 2 bases; unmatched bases: 7. The CDR3 spells CASSPGLADTDTQYF. CDR3 bases: TGTGCCAGCAGCCCAGGACTAGCCGACACAGATACGCAGTATTTT. Using reference TRBV2 and TRBJ2-3 for the parts outside the CDR3, the full variable domain is EPEVTQTPSHQVTQMGQEVILRCVPISNHLYFYWYRQILGQKVEFLVSFYNNEISEKSEIFDDQFSVERPDGSNFTLKIRSTKLEDSAMYFCASSPGLADTDTQYFGPGTRLTVL.

The chain recombines TRBV24-1 with TRBJ2-1, with 10 bases identical to TRBD2. Germline CDR1 reads KGHDR; CDR2 reads SFDVKD. With 4 bases clipped from V and 2 bases from J, the junction kept 4 bases outside the gene matches. CDR3 length: 16 residues. Here the CDR3 DNA reads TGTGCCACCAGTGACCTTAGCGGGAGGACCTACAATGAGCAGTTCTTC. Its translation: CATSDLSGRTYNEQFF.

V is TRBV2 and J is TRBJ2-2; no clear D gene. The germline CDR1 and CDR2 sequences are SNHLY and FYNNEI. The CDR3 is 14 residues long. V was cut by 4 bases and J by 1 base, with 7 bases left in between. The CDR3 is CASSATGNTGELFF. The CDR3 DNA reads as TGTGCCAGCAGTGCGACTGGGAACACCGGGGAGCTGTTTTTT.

The chain combines TRBV11-2 with TRBJ2-5, with D possibly being TRBD2 (6 bases). V lost 3 bases and J 3 bases, leaving 17 bases between the germline ends. The CDR3 loop spans 16 amino acids. CDR1 is SGHAT and CDR2 is FQNNGV in the germline V gene. The chain's CDR3 is CASSLEGGRSKETQYF. The CDR3 nucleotides are TGTGCCAGCAGCTTGGAGGGCGGCCGATCCAAAGAGACCCAGTACTTC.

The rearrangement links TRBV25-1 to TRBJ2-5, with 12 bases matching TRBD1. V trimming: 1 base; J trimming: 4 bases; junction bases outside the gene matches: 4. The CDR3 is 16 amino acids. CDR1 MGHDK and CDR2 SYGVNS come from the germline V gene. The chain's CDR3 is CASSESGTGGGETQYF. As DNA, the CDR3 is TGTGCCAGCAGTGAATCCGGGACAGGGGGCGGAGAGACCCAGTACTTC.

This clonotype was detected many times. The chain couples TRBV9 to TRBJ2-5; 9 bases agree with TRBD2. Germline lookup yields CDR1 SGDLS and CDR2 YYNGEE. This CDR3 contains 18 residues. The V segment lost 0 bases and the J segment 0 bases; nucleotides outside the gene matches: 9. The CDR3 loop reads CASSVEPHSGGHQETQYF. For the CDR3, the DNA is TGTGCCAGCAGCGTAGAACCTCATAGCGGGGGTCACCAAGAGACCCAGTACTTC.

This clonotype was counted a few times. V and J are TRBV7-3 and TRBJ2-5; 14 nucleotides line up with TRBD2. Germline values: CDR1 SGHTA, CDR2 FQGTGA. J was trimmed by 7 bases and V by 3 bases; bases with no gene match: 4. The CDR3 runs 15 residues. The chain's CDR3 is CASSLGLAGDATQYF. CDR3 bases: TGTGCCAGCAGCTTGGGACTAGCGGGAGACGCGACCCAGTACTTC.

CDR3 nucleotides: TGTGCCAGCAGAACCGACGGTAATAATTCACCCCTCCACTTT. Translated: CASRTDGNNSPLHF. The chain links TRBV7-9 to TRBJ1-6, with D hard to call. The germline V gene has CDR1 SEHNR and CDR2 FQNEAQ (reference sequence). Trimming took off 6 bases at V and 5 bases at J, with 11 bases between the two ends. The CDR3 is 14 residues long. Supplemented by reference TRBV7-9 and TRBJ1-6, the full variable domain reads DTGVSQNPRHKITKRGQNVTFRCDPISEHNRLYWYRQTLGQGPEFLTYFQNEAQLEKSRLLSDRFSAERPKGSFSTLEIQRTEQGDSAMYLCASRTDGNNSPLHFGNGTRLTVT.

This clonotype was found a few times. This chain connects TRBV20-1 to TRBJ1-6; D perhaps matches TRBD1 (5 bases). Per the germline V gene, CDR1 is DFQATT and CDR2 is SNEGSKA (reference sequence). The CDR3 is 15 residues long. CDR3 region: CRLYWGPHDNSPLHF. CDR3 nucleotides: TGCAGACTATATTGGGGCCCCCACGACAATTCACCCCTCCACTTT.

The genes are TRBV6-5 and TRBJ1-1; D gene ambiguous. The V end lost 7 bases, the J end lost 2 bases, and 17 bases lay between the germline ends. There are 15 residues in the CDR3. Germline V gene lookup returns CDR1 MNHEY and CDR2 SVGAGI. This CDR3 is CASTSSRTFNTEAFF. CDR3 DNA sequence: TGTGCCAGCACCTCGTCCCGAACCTTCAACACTGAAGCTTTCTTT.

The rearrangement joins TRBV2 to TRBJ1-5; 7 bases line up with TRBD1. Trimming cost V 6 bases and J 1 base; bases outside gene matches: 0. The germline V gene has CDR1 SNHLY and CDR2 FYNNEI. The CDR3 is 13 residues long. The CDR3 here is CASRGQSNQPQHF. CDR3 nucleotides: TGTGCCAGCAGGGGACAGAGCAATCAGCCCCAGCATTTT.

The rearrangement links TRBV20-1 to TRBJ1-1; no clear D. CDR3 length equals 13 residues. Trimming took 4 bases from V and 0 from J, leaving 9 bases between them. Germline-derived CDR1 and CDR2 are DFQATT and SNEGSKA (reference sequence). The DNA of the CDR3 is TGCAGTGCTATAGACACGATGAACACTGAAGCTTTCTTT. Translated: CSAIDTMNTEAFF.

The chain uses TRBV7-3 and TRBJ2-2; D tentatively reads TRBD1 or TRBD2 (5 bases each). Germline lookup yields CDR1 SGHTA and CDR2 FQGTGA. V shed 8 bases and J shed 2 bases, with 9 bases lying between them. There are 13 residues in the CDR3. In DNA form, the CDR3 reads TGTGCCAGCCGGGACGGTAACACCGGGGAGCTGTTTTTT. It yields the protein CASRDGNTGELFF.

The chain recombines TRBV7-9 with TRBJ2-7; TRBD2 agrees at 7 bases. The ends lost 7 bases at V and 3 bases at J; junction bases unmatched: 6. Germline lookup yields CDR1 SEHNR and CDR2 FQNEAQ (reference sequence). The CDR3 covers 13 residues. The CDR3 region has the DNA TGTGCCAGCAAAATGGGGGGGGGCTACGAGCAGTACTTC. This encodes CASKMGGGYEQYF.

This clonotype was recorded once. The chain is built from TRBV20-1 and TRBJ2-1, with TRBD2 as a possible D gene (5 bases). CDR1 DFQATT and CDR2 SNEGSKA come from the germline V gene (reference sequence). This CDR3 comprises 12 residues. Trimming shortened V by 3 bases and J by 10 bases, and 13 bases separated the two germline ends. CDR3 DNA: TGCAGTGCTAGCCGGACTCCCTGGGAGCAGTTCTTC. This gives the protein CSASRTPWEQFF.

This chain connects TRBV20-1 to TRBJ1-1; D gene ambiguous. The V end lost 3 bases, the J end lost 0 bases, and 20 bases lay between the germline ends. The CDR3 has 17 amino acids. CDR1 is DFQATT, CDR2 SNEGSKA, per germline (reference sequence). The CDR3 reads CSASGLVIGRMNTEAFF. The CDR3 region has the DNA TGCAGTGCTAGTGGGTTAGTTATCGGACGGATGAACACTGAAGCTTTCTTT.

Remarks on this clonotype: The junction and the germline gene differ at one end; a read error may be behind it. The rearrangement uses TRBV10-1 and TRBJ2-7; D unclear. Per germline, CDR1 WNHNN and CDR2 SYGVQD (reference sequence). CDR3 length: 16 amino acids. The CDR3 bases are TGTGCCAGCAGTTACTCGACTGGCAGCAATGCCTACGAGCAGTACTTC. Its translation: CASSYSTGSNAYEQYF.

The chain employs TRBV7-9 and TRBJ2-1; a possible D gene is TRBD2 (6 bases). V lost 5 bases and J lost 5, with 10 bases in between. The V gene's germline CDR1 is SEHNR and CDR2 FQNEAQ (reference sequence). This CDR3 spans 13 amino acids. The CDR3 bases are TGTGCCAGCAGCGGGAGGCTAGACAATGAGCAGTTCTTC. It specifies CASSGRLDNEQFF.

This clonotype has a handful of counts. The V call is TRBV7-8, the J call TRBJ1-1; possible D gene TRBD1, 5 bases. Germline CDR1 and CDR2: SGHVS and FQNEAQ. The V and J ends lost 1 base and 1 base respectively, with 7 bases between them. This CDR3 has 14 amino acids. This CDR3 reads CASSLGQPNTEAFF. CDR3 DNA: TGTGCCAGCAGCTTAGGACAGCCGAACACTGAAGCTTTCTTT.

This clonotype was seen just once. The genes are TRBV24-1 and TRBJ1-1, with 8 bases fitting TRBD1. V shed 7 bases, J shed 4 bases, and the junction held 4 bases outside the gene matches. The CDR3 contains 13 residues. The germline gives CDR1 KGHDR, CDR2 SFDVKD. CDR3 residues: CATRLTGGTEAFF. CDR3 sequence (DNA): TGTGCCACCAGGCTTACAGGGGGCACTGAAGCTTTCTTT.

This chain connects TRBV24-1 to TRBJ2-3, with 8 bases aligning to TRBD1. The trim removed 9 bases at V and 1 base at J, leaving 5 bases unmatched. Germline V gene lookup returns CDR1 KGHDR and CDR2 SFDVKD. This CDR3 spans 14 amino acids. CDR3 in amino acids: CATGETGGTDTQYF. As DNA, the CDR3 is TGTGCCACCGGGGAGACAGGGGGCACAGATACGCAGTATTTT.

V gene TRBV11-2 combines with J gene TRBJ1-1; TRBD1 matches at 9 bases. V was clipped by 1 base and J by 5 bases; unmatched bases: 8. This CDR3 comprises 16 residues. Germline V gene data show CDR1 as SGHAT and CDR2 as FQNNGV. The CDR3 sequence is CASSLVLDRGNTEAFF. CDR3 nucleotides: TGTGCCAGCAGCTTAGTCCTGGACAGGGGTAATACTGAAGCTTTCTTT.

This clonotype was seen a single time. This rearrangement joins TRBV29-1 to TRBJ2-3; D tentatively reads TRBD1 or TRBD2 (5 bases each). V gave up 4 bases and J gave up 1 base, with 12 bases separating them. The CDR3 totals 14 residues. CDR1 and CDR2 (germline): SQVTM, ANQGSEA. The CDR3 nucleotides are TGCAGCGTTGGGGATTTGGGGGGCACAGATACGCAGTATTTT. This gives the protein CSVGDLGGTDTQYF.

In DNA, the CDR3 is TGTGCCAGTAGTACCCTTCCGGGACAGGGGGCTAAAGCTTTCTTT. Translated: CASSTLPGQGAKAFF. This chain links TRBV19 with TRBJ1-1, with TRBD1 matching over 12 bases. The germline V gene has CDR1 LNHDA and CDR2 SQIVND (reference sequence). CDR3 length: 15 residues. The V gene end was trimmed by 4 bases and the J gene end by 9 bases; junction bases not matched to a gene: 9. The full variable domain, in which reference TRBV19 and TRBJ1-1 provide the parts outside the CDR3, is DGGITQSPKYLFRKEGQNVTLSCEQNLNHDAMYWYRQDPGQGLRLIYYSQIVNDFQKGDIAEGYSVSREKKESFPLTVTSAQKNPTAFYLCASSTLPGQGAKAFFGQGTRLTVV.